The 29 T cell receptor beta chains below all came from one sample that was sequenced in a study of STAT5B mutations in CD4+ large granular lymphocyte leukemia. Libraries were prepared by immunoSEQ multiplex PCR; TCRdb keeps only in-frame clonotypes and omits some of them. The sample holds 30,000 to 35,000 clones; around 89% are singletons and the top ten take approximately 0.97%. Input material: CD4+ T cells from blood buffy coats. Source of these receptors: a human donor in good health.

This sequence joins TRBV19 and TRBJ2-7; D is uncertain. Trimming stripped 4 bases from V and 3 bases from J, with 7 bases between. Germline-derived CDR1 and CDR2 are LNHDA and SQIVND (reference sequence). The CDR3 is 12 amino acids. The CDR3 spells CASSTSDYEQYF. The CDR3 nucleotides read TGTGCCAGTAGTACCTCTGACTACGAGCAGTACTTC.

V is TRBV19 and J is TRBJ2-7; maybe TRBD2 (5 bases). The V end lost 1 base, the J end lost 3 bases, and 13 bases lay between the germline ends. Germline values: CDR1 LNHDA, CDR2 SQIVND (reference sequence). CDR3 size: 15 residues. DNA for the CDR3: TGTGCCAGTAGTATAGGCCCCCCTACTAGCTACGAGCAGTACTTC. Its translation: CASSIGPPTSYEQYF.

The chain joins TRBV7-2 to TRBJ2-5; no clear D gene. The CDR3 totals 15 residues. Between the trimmed V and J ends, which lost 3 bases and 4 bases, there was a span of 15 bases. Germline CDR1 reads SGHTA; CDR2 reads FQGNSA. The CDR3 nucleotides read TGTGCCAGCAGCTTTGTTGACTCTTGGGCAGAGACCCAGTACTTC. Its protein is CASSFVDSWAETQYF. The full variable domain, rest sourced from reference TRBV7-2 and TRBJ2-5, is GAGVSQSPSNKVTEKGKDVELRCDPISGHTALYWYRQSLGQGLEFLIYFQGNSAPDKSGLPSDRFSAERTGGSVSTLTIQRTQQEDSAVYLCASSFVDSWAETQYFGPGTRLLVL.

This chain uses TRBV5-6 with TRBJ2-1; D gene uncertain. The V gene lost 4 bases and the J gene lost 7 bases, with 21 bases spanning the gap. This CDR3 has 16 amino acids. CDR1 is SGHDT, CDR2 YYEEEE, per germline. CDR3: CASSPLLLWKRNEQFF. DNA for the CDR3: TGTGCCAGCAGCCCCCTTTTACTGTGGAAGAGGAATGAGCAGTTCTTC.

The chain uses TRBV10-1 and TRBJ2-7; D remains ambiguous. The CDR3 is 15 amino acids. Trimming shortened V by 6 bases and J by 5 bases, and 20 bases separated the two germline ends. The V gene's germline CDR1 is WNHNN and CDR2 SYGVQD (reference sequence). CDR3 DNA: TGCGCCAGCAGCGCCCAGGAAGGGTTGGGGAACGAGCAGTACTTC. Translated, it gives CASSAQEGLGNEQYF.

The chain carries TRBV19 and TRBJ2-1, with TRBD1 identical over 9 bases. CDR1 is LNHDA and CDR2 is SQIVND in the germline V gene (reference sequence). The trim removed 9 bases at V and 7 bases at J, leaving 10 bases unmatched. The CDR3 covers 14 residues. CDR3 amino acids: CASATDRGENEQFF. The DNA for the CDR3 is TGTGCCAGCGCGACGGACAGGGGTGAGAATGAGCAGTTCTTC.

The J gene is TRBJ1-1, the V gene TRBV12-5; D is uncertain. The germline V gene has CDR1 LGHNT and CDR2 FRNRAP. The CDR3 is 12 residues long. Trimming stripped 1 base from V and 7 bases from J, with 7 bases between. CDR3 nucleotide sequence: TGTGCTAGTGGTTTGGGTACATTTGAAGCTTTCTTT. Encoded protein: CASGLGTFEAFF.

The V call is TRBV5-1, the J call TRBJ2-1; 9 positions agree with TRBD2. CDR3 size: 14 residues. V shed 4 bases and J 3 bases; nucleotides not matched to a gene: 2. In germline, CDR1 is SGHRS, CDR2 YFSETQ. The chain's CDR3 is CASSPSGIYNEQFF. Here the CDR3 DNA reads TGCGCCAGCAGCCCTAGCGGGATCTACAATGAGCAGTTCTTC.

Here the CDR3 DNA reads TGTGCCAGCTCACCACCAGGGCGGGGAAGGGGACGAAGTTCCTACGAGCAGTACTTC. Its translation: CASSPPGRGRGRSSYEQYF. The chain carries TRBV18 and TRBJ2-7; D is possibly TRBD2 (6 bases). CDR3 length: 19 residues. Germline loops: CDR1 KGHSH, CDR2 LQKENI. The V gene lost 0 bases and the J gene lost 1 base, with 22 bases spanning the gap.

This clone was observed a few times. V usage is TRBV27 and J usage is TRBJ2-1; 7 bases map to TRBD2. The trim removed 3 bases at V and 4 bases at J, leaving 6 bases unmatched. CDR1 is MNHEY, CDR2 SMNVEV, per germline (reference sequence). The CDR3 totals 15 residues. CDR3 in amino acids: CASSFVASGYNEQFF. The CDR3, as DNA: TGTGCCAGCAGTTTTGTAGCTAGCGGATACAATGAGCAGTTCTTC.

The chain carries TRBV5-1 and TRBJ2-5; a possible D gene is TRBD2 (5 bases). Germline CDR1 reads SGHRS; CDR2 reads YFSETQ. This CDR3 is built from 12 residues. The ends were cut back, 6 bases at V and 10 bases at J, with 16 bases in the middle. The CDR3 region has the DNA TGCGCCAGCAAGCGCCACGACCGGGACCAGTACTTC. Its protein product is CASKRHDRDQYF.

The chain carries TRBV11-3 and TRBJ2-5; D might be TRBD1 (5 bases). CDR1 and CDR2 (germline): SGHNT, YENEEA. This CDR3 spans 15 amino acids. Trimming removed 5 bases at V and 6 bases at J, with 19 bases between. The CDR3 loop is CASSLQDSTLKTQYF. CDR3 DNA sequence: TGTGCCAGCAGCCTACAGGATTCCACCTTAAAGACCCAGTACTTC.

The V and J genes are TRBV5-4 and TRBJ2-3; 14 nucleotides align to TRBD2. This CDR3 comprises 16 residues. V lost 3 bases to trimming and J lost 3 bases; unmatched junction nucleotides: 3. The germline gives CDR1 SGHNT, CDR2 YYREEE (reference sequence). The CDR3 coding sequence is TGTGCCAGCAGCTCCCGACTAGCGGGAGGGACAGATACGCAGTATTTT. Its translation is CASSSRLAGGTDTQYF. The whole variable domain, remainder taken from reference TRBV5-4 and TRBJ2-3, is ETGVTQSPTHLIKTRGQQVTLRCSSQSGHNTVSWYQQALGQGPQFIFQYYREEENGRGNFPPRFSGLQFPNYSSELNVNALELDDSALYLCASSSRLAGGTDTQYFGPGTRLTVL.

The table lists this clone with a count of one. This chain uses TRBV28 with TRBJ1-5; unclear D gene. Trimming shortened V by 7 bases and J by 10 bases, and 20 bases separated the two germline ends. This CDR3 region has 14 residues. Germline V CDR1 and CDR2: MDHEN, SYDVKM. The CDR3 DNA is TGTGCCAGCACTCCGGGGTTGGGAATTCTTCCCCAGCATTTT. This sequence encodes CASTPGLGILPQHF. Variable domain in full (rest from reference TRBV28 and TRBJ1-5): DVKVTQSSRYLVKRTGEKVFLECVQDMDHENMFWYRQDPGLGLRLIYFSYDVKMKEKGDIPEGYSVSREKKERFSLILESASTNQTSMYLCASTPGLGILPQHFGDGTRLSIL.

The chain recombines TRBV29-1 with TRBJ1-1, with D maybe TRBD1 (5 bases). CDR3 length: 14 residues. V lost 4 bases to trimming and J lost 4 bases, with 16 bases between them. From germline, CDR1 is SQVTM and CDR2 ANQGSEA. The CDR3 spells CSVVGRGLPTEAFF. The CDR3 DNA reads as TGCAGCGTTGTCGGACGGGGGTTGCCCACTGAAGCTTTCTTT.

This clone is a singleton in its sample. The V call is TRBV7-2, the J call TRBJ2-7; no reliable D call. Germline V gives CDR1 SGHTA, CDR2 FQGNSA. Trimming shortened V by 3 bases and J by 11 bases, and 14 bases separated the two germline ends. The CDR3 has 12 amino acids. The CDR3 sequence is CASSLPEKKEYF. In nucleotides, the CDR3 is TGTGCCAGCAGCTTGCCTGAGAAGAAGGAGTACTTC.

The V and J genes are TRBV4-3 and TRBJ1-5; 7 nucleotides line up with TRBD1. J lost 10 bases, V lost 3 bases, and 9 bases had no gene match. Germline V lookup: CDR1 LGHNA, CDR2 YSLEER. The CDR3 loop spans 14 amino acids. The CDR3 DNA follows: TGCGCCAGCAGCCATCTGCAGGGGGTAGATCCCCAGCATTTT. As protein: CASSHLQGVDPQHF.

The chain recombines TRBV29-1 with TRBJ2-1; D not resolved. Trimming cost V 4 bases and J 0 bases, with 13 bases left between them. The germline V gene has CDR1 SQVTM and CDR2 ANQGSEA. The CDR3 length is 15 residues. The CDR3 is CSVGWRKSSYNEQFF. CDR3 DNA sequence: TGCAGCGTTGGATGGCGGAAGAGCTCCTACAATGAGCAGTTCTTC.

The CDR3 loop reads CASSSLLAAGTNTGELFF. In nucleotides, the CDR3 is TGTGCCAGCAGTTCACTCCTTGCGGCGGGGACCAACACCGGGGAGCTGTTTTTT. V usage is TRBV27 and J usage is TRBJ2-2; tentatively, D is TRBD2 (6 bases). This CDR3 spans 18 amino acids. CDR1 and CDR2 from the germline V gene are MNHEY and SMNVEV (reference sequence). The V end lost 4 bases, the J end lost 2 bases, and 20 bases lay between the germline ends.

This clone was picked up a small number of times. The chain combines TRBV7-9 with TRBJ1-3, with a possible D match to TRBD1 (6 bases). CDR3 length equals 17 residues. The V gene's germline CDR1 is SEHNR and CDR2 FQNEAQ (reference sequence). The V end was cut by 3 bases, the J end by 0 bases, with 15 bases between. CDR3 amino acids: CASSLTQWGPSGNTIYF. The DNA for the CDR3 is TGTGCCAGCAGCTTGACCCAATGGGGGCCCTCTGGAAACACCATATATTTT. Filled out from reference TRBV7-9 and TRBJ1-3, the complete variable domain reads DTGVSQNPRHKITKRGQNVTFRCDPISEHNRLYWYRQTLGQGPEFLTYFQNEAQLEKSRLLSDRFSAERPKGSFSTLEIQRTEQGDSAMYLCASSLTQWGPSGNTIYFGEGSWLTVV.

CDR3 sequence reads: CASSPLRSEAFF. The CDR3 bases are TGTGCCAGCAGCCCCCTGCGGTCAGAAGCTTTCTTT. The V and J genes are TRBV7-2 and TRBJ1-1; D is uncertain. V lost 5 bases and J lost 8, with 12 bases in between. There are 12 residues in the CDR3. In germline, CDR1 is SGHTA, CDR2 FQGNSA. The full variable domain, in which reference TRBV7-2 and TRBJ1-1 provide the parts outside the CDR3, is GAGVSQSPSNKVTEKGKDVELRCDPISGHTALYWYRQSLGQGLEFLIYFQGNSAPDKSGLPSDRFSAERTGGSVSTLTIQRTQQEDSAVYLCASSPLRSEAFFGQGTRLTVV.

This clone occurred once. The gene calls are TRBV7-8 and TRBJ2-1; 13 bases are shared with TRBD2. The CDR3 has 18 residues. V dropped 4 bases and J dropped 8; count of bases not matched to a gene: 14. In germline, CDR1 is SGHVS, CDR2 FQNEAQ. CDR3 loop: CASSSTSGGGLSSDEQFF. As DNA, the CDR3 is TGTGCCAGCAGCTCCACTAGCGGGGGGGGACTTTCGAGCGATGAGCAGTTCTTC.

The CDR3 coding sequence is TGCGCCAGCAGCCAAGATACCCGAGGGGCGAGGTATGGCTACACCTTC. Amino acid sequence: CASSQDTRGARYGYTF. This chain uses TRBV4-3 with TRBJ1-2; D possibly corresponds to TRBD1 (5 bases). This CDR3 is built from 16 residues. V was cut by 0 bases and J by 5 bases, with 16 bases left in between. CDR1 and CDR2 (germline): LGHNA, YSLEER.

This sequence joins TRBV25-1 and TRBJ2-5, with TRBD2 as a possible D gene (7 bases). Trimming removed 6 bases from V and 5 bases from J, with 19 bases in between. The CDR3 has 15 amino acids. From germline, CDR1 is MGHDK and CDR2 SYGVNS. CDR3 in DNA: TGTGCCAGCAGCACCAGTGGGGGGGCAGGGGAGACCCAGTACTTC. Translated, it gives CASSTSGGAGETQYF.

The rearrangement uses TRBV6-6 and TRBJ2-5, with D perhaps TRBD1 (5 bases). Trimming shortened V by 6 bases and J by 2 bases, and 13 bases separated the two germline ends. This CDR3 has 14 residues. The germline gives CDR1 MNHNY, CDR2 SVGAGI (reference sequence). CDR3 residues: CASRWPQGQETQYF. In DNA, the CDR3 is TGTGCCAGCAGATGGCCCCAGGGTCAAGAGACCCAGTACTTC.

The CDR3 DNA sequence: TGTGCCAGCAGCCCCCCGGGGACAGGGGCCAATGAGCAGTTCTTC. Protein sequence: CASSPPGTGANEQFF. The V call is TRBV11-3, the J call TRBJ2-1; 10 nucleotides match TRBD1. The V gene's germline CDR1 is SGHNT and CDR2 YENEEA. The length of the CDR3 is 15 residues. With V trimmed by 5 bases and J by 6 bases, 7 bases remained unmatched.

The chain links TRBV7-2 to TRBJ1-5, with D hard to call. This CDR3 contains 15 residues. Deletions cut 1 base from V and 2 bases from J, with 9 bases between. Germline V gene data show CDR1 as SGHTA and CDR2 as FQGNSA. The CDR3 here is CASSLEGRGNQPQHF. The CDR3 DNA sequence: TGTGCCAGCAGCTTAGAGGGTAGGGGCAATCAGCCCCAGCATTTT.

A few counts support this clone. The gene calls are TRBV4-1 and TRBJ1-1; 7 nucleotides agree with TRBD1. V gave up 4 bases and J gave up 1 base; unmatched junction bases: 9. The CDR3 spans 16 residues. The germline gives CDR1 MGHRA, CDR2 YSYEKL. The CDR3 DNA reads as TGCGCCAGCAGCCCGATTCTAGACAGGGCGAACACTGAAGCTTTCTTT. As protein: CASSPILDRANTEAFF.

In the case of this clone: Mismatch with germline at one junction end may stem from a read error. The chain links TRBV29-1 to TRBJ1-2; no reliable D call. Per the germline V gene, CDR1 is SQVTM and CDR2 is ANQGSEA. The CDR3 spans 12 residues. In nucleotides, the CDR3 is TGCAGCGTTGAGAAGACTCAAAACTCGGCCCGCTTC. Translating gives CSVEKTQNSARF.